This entry lists 12 T cell receptor beta chains sequenced from one sample in a study of blood T cells in healthy people across ages. A second roughly 6 to 11 cycle PCR used barcoded and J-beta primers. TCRdb independently ran MiXCR on the 5' RACE reads; one entry per CDR3 protein. The table records over 600,000 distinct CDR3 sequences, 56% of them present only once. The sample was blood. The receptors stem from a man aged 35-49 years in good health.

This chain uses TRBV27 with TRBJ2-7; the D is unclear. The CDR3 covers 13 residues. CDR1 and CDR2 from the germline V gene are MNHEY and SMNVEV (reference sequence). Deletions cut 5 bases from V and 0 bases from J, with 8 bases between. This CDR3 reads CASSTYHSYEQYF. CDR3 sequence (DNA): TGTGCCAGCAGTACGTACCACTCCTACGAGCAGTACTTC.

Only one count was recorded for this clonotype. The CDR3 spells CASSLGALGGEQYF. CDR3 DNA sequence: TGTGCCAGCAGCTTGGGAGCCCTAGGGGGTGAGCAGTACTTC. The V call is TRBV7-2, the J call TRBJ2-5; D may be TRBD1 (6 bases). The germline V gene encodes CDR1 SGHTA and CDR2 FQGNSA. The CDR3 has 14 residues. The germline V and J ends were trimmed by 3 bases and 11 bases, with 19 bases remaining between them. The complete variable domain, with remaining parts taken from reference TRBV7-2 and TRBJ2-5, reads GAGVSQSPSNKVTEKGKDVELRCDPISGHTALYWYRQSLGQGLEFLIYFQGNSAPDKSGLPSDRFSAERTGGSVSTLTIQRTQQEDSAVYLCASSLGALGGEQYFGPGTRLLVL.

This chain links TRBV10-3 with TRBJ2-5; no reliable D call. The germline CDR1 and CDR2 sequences are ENHRY and SYGVKD. V lost 5 bases, J lost 0 bases, and 10 bases lay in between. This CDR3 region has 14 residues. CDR3 region: CAISSQSHQETQYF. Written as DNA, the CDR3 is TGTGCCATCAGTTCCCAGTCCCACCAAGAGACCCAGTACTTC.

The CDR3 region is CATSSRTGESPLHF. The CDR3 DNA sequence: TGTGCCACCAGCTCCCGGACAGGGGAATCCCCCCTCCACTTT. The chain recombines TRBV15 with TRBJ1-6; the match to TRBD1 covers 9 bases. The V gene's germline CDR1 is LNHNV and CDR2 YYDKDF (reference sequence). Trimming cost V 5 bases and J 13 bases; bases outside gene matches: 9. The CDR3 is 14 amino acids. The variable domain in full, with the rest retrieved from reference TRBV15 and TRBJ1-6, is DAMVIQNPRYQVTQFGKPVTLSCSQTLNHNVMYWYQQKSSQAPKLLFHYYDKDFNNEADTPDNFQSRRPNTSFCFLDIRSPGLGDTAMYLCATSSRTGESPLHFGNGTRLTVT.

The chain is built from TRBV7-3 and TRBJ2-3; 7 nucleotides match TRBD1. CDR3 length: 13 amino acids. Germline CDR1 SGHTA, CDR2 FQGTGA. Trimming removed 5 bases from V and 6 bases from J; junction bases left unmatched: 5. DNA of the CDR3: TGTGCCAGCAGCACGACAGGGTCGGATACGCAGTATTTT. It translates to CASSTTGSDTQYF.

V gene TRBV10-3 combines with J gene TRBJ2-6; D not resolved. V gave up 6 bases and J gave up 0 bases, with 6 bases separating them. The CDR3 contains 14 residues. Germline V gene sequence: CDR1 ENHRY, CDR2 SYGVKD. This CDR3 reads CAISLGSGANVLTF. The CDR3 DNA reads as TGTGCCATCAGCCTTGGCTCTGGGGCCAACGTCCTGACTTTC.

The rearrangement uses TRBV7-9 and TRBJ1-1, with D possibly being TRBD1 (5 bases). CDR3 length: 13 residues. V lost 1 base to trimming and J lost 7 bases, with 10 bases between them. Germline CDR1 is SEHNR and CDR2 is FQNEAQ (reference sequence). This CDR3 is CASSLDRSNEAFF. The CDR3 nucleotides are TGTGCCAGCAGCTTAGACAGGTCAAATGAAGCTTTCTTT.

CDR3 sequence (DNA): TGCGCCAGCAGCTTAGTCGGGGGCGACGATGAAGCTTTCTTT. Its translation: CASSLVGGDDEAFF. The chain recombines TRBV5-1 with TRBJ1-1; TRBD1 is a possible D gene (6 bases). V dropped 2 bases and J dropped 7 bases, with 15 bases sitting between them. This CDR3 contains 14 residues. Germline CDR1 SGHRS, CDR2 YFSETQ.

The rearrangement links TRBV28 to TRBJ1-2; no definite D call. From germline, CDR1 is MDHEN and CDR2 SYDVKM. Between the trimmed V and J ends, which lost 10 bases and 7 bases, there was a span of 13 bases. There are 11 residues in the CDR3. The CDR3 nucleotides are TGTGCCACCGCTTCTTCGTTTGGCTACACCTTC. The encoded protein is CATASSFGYTF.

This clonotype was counted many times. The V call is TRBV7-9, the J call TRBJ2-5; D may be TRBD1 or TRBD2 (6 bases each). The CDR3 loop spans 13 amino acids. Trimming took off 5 bases at V and 5 bases at J, with 12 bases between the two ends. Germline V lookup: CDR1 SEHNR, CDR2 FQNEAQ (reference sequence). The CDR3, as DNA: TGTGCCAGCAGCCAATGGGGGGCGGAGACCCAGTACTTC. It encodes CASSQWGAETQYF.

Points on this clonotype: The conserved phenylalanine or tryptophan is not found at the CDR3 terminus, so this likely reflects a read error. This chain links TRBV10-3 with TRBJ2-7; tentatively, D is TRBD1 or TRBD2 (6 bases each). CDR3 length equals 15 residues. Germline CDR1 is ENHRY and CDR2 is SYGVKD. Trimming cost V 6 bases and J 1 base, with 16 bases left between them. The CDR3 loop is CAIRAAGTRSYEQYL. The CDR3 DNA sequence: TGTGCCATCAGGGCCGCGGGGACACGTTCCTACGAGCAGTACCTC.

A single count supports this clonotype. The J gene is TRBJ2-7, the V gene TRBV4-3; 9 nucleotides match TRBD2. The V gene's germline CDR1 is LGHNA and CDR2 YSLEER. The CDR3 loop spans 18 amino acids. Trimming at V came to 1 base and at J to 3 bases, leaving 13 bases not matched to a gene. The DNA for the CDR3 is TGCGCCAGCAGCCAAGGCGGCGGGGGACTAGCCCAAATCTACGAGCAGTACTTC. Translated, it gives CASSQGGGGLAQIYEQYF.